The present entry profiles one T cell receptor beta chain with its context. The sample belongs to a study of neurological immune-mediated disorders. TCRdb re-derived calls from the 5' RACE reads in MiXCR, one entry per CDR3 protein. The table lists 55,000 to 65,000 distinct CDR3 sequences, more than 8% of them singletons. This sample's time point: longitudinal time-point 2. The TCR originated in a young man in good health. Sequenced: PBMCs.

DNA of the CDR3: TGTGCCAGCAGCCCCGACCCCGGAGGCACTGAAGCTTTCTTT. Translation gives CASSPDPGGTEAFF. The chain joins TRBV7-6 to TRBJ1-1; D not certain. Germline CDR1 is SGHVS and CDR2 is FNYEAQ. The V end was cut by 5 bases, the J end by 4 bases, with 14 bases between. This CDR3 has 14 amino acids.